The rows below give T cell receptor beta chains drawn from one sample of a study of shared clonotypes between healthy human individuals. Only in-frame clones appear in the TCRdb table, and some are missing; sequencing was by immunoSEQ multiplex PCR. The sample carries about 2.3 million clones, 92% recorded once. The sequenced sample was naive CD4+ T cells from PBMCs. These receptors were collected from a man aged 18-30 years in good health. Some clones in this sample may be carry-over from other donors' samples. CDR3s include the opening cysteine and the closing phenylalanine or tryptophan. A D gene is named only where the DNA matches it firmly. Not every row has a clone size; where given, it reads once, few, many or a size class.

TRBV4-3	TRBJ1-1	.	.	15	CASSQRMYGVTEAFF	TGCGCCAGCAGCCAAAGGATGTACGGCGTCACTGAAGCTTTCTTT
TRBV7-8	TRBJ2-1	.	TRBD2	15	CASSFASGRGHEQFF	TGTGCCAGCAGCTTCGCTAGCGGGAGGGGCCATGAGCAGTTCTTC
TRBV19	TRBJ2-7	.	TRBD2	14	CASSMGGTGYEQYF	TGTGCCAGTAGTATGGGAGGGACCGGCTACGAGCAGTACTTC
TRBV29-1	TRBJ2-7	.	TRBD2	12	CSATGGAYEQYF	TGCAGCGCTACGGGAGGGGCCTACGAGCAGTACTTC
TRBV2	TRBJ2-1	.	TRBD1	13	CASWRTGRNEQFF	TGTGCCAGCTGGCGGACAGGGCGGAATGAGCAGTTCTTC
TRBV6-1	TRBJ1-1	.	.	15	CASSDDSTGNTEAFF	TGTGCCAGCAGTGACGACTCCACAGGGAACACTGAAGCTTTCTTT
TRBV9	TRBJ2-6	.	.	14	CASSVARGANVLTF	TGTGCCAGCAGCGTAGCTAGGGGGGCCAACGTCCTGACTTTC
TRBV13	TRBJ2-2	.	TRBD1	15	CASSLRQGAAGELFF	TGTGCCAGCAGCCTAAGACAGGGGGCGGCCGGGGAGCTGTTTTTT
TRBV5-4	TRBJ2-3	.	TRBD2	16	CASSLLAGGATDTQYF	TGTGCCAGCAGCTTATTAGCGGGAGGAGCCACAGATACGCAGTATTTT
TRBV19	TRBJ1-1	.	.	15	CASSTPLPRPTEAFF	TGTGCCAGTAGTACGCCCTTACCCCGGCCGACTGAAGCTTTCTTT
TRBV6-5	TRBJ2-1	.	.	13	CASSLRTNNEQFF	TGTGCCAGCAGTTTGAGGACAAACAATGAGCAGTTCTTC
TRBV19	TRBJ2-2	.	TRBD2	16	CASRQAGLPGTGELFF	TGTGCCAGTAGGCAAGCGGGACTACCTGGGACCGGGGAGCTGTTTTTT
TRBV6-5	TRBJ2-7	once	TRBD2	16	CASSYLSGRLTYEQYF	TGTGCCAGCAGTTACCTTAGCGGGAGGCTCACCTACGAGCAGTACTTC
TRBV11-3	TRBJ2-2	once	.	14	CASSRGPNTGELFF	TGTGCCAGCAGCCGTGGACCGAACACCGGGGAGCTGTTTTTT
TRBV6-1	TRBJ2-1	.	TRBD2	15	CASRGGLAAYNEQFF	TGTGCCAGCAGGGGGGGACTAGCCGCCTACAATGAGCAGTTCTTC
TRBV13	TRBJ1-3	.	.	15	CASSLYAGSGNTIYF	TGTGCCAGCAGCTTATATGCAGGCTCTGGAAACACCATATATTTT
TRBV11-2	TRBJ2-7	.	TRBD1	14	CASSRDRGPYEQYF	TGTGCCAGCAGCCGCGACAGGGGGCCATACGAGCAGTACTTC